Presented here are 30 T cell receptor beta chains from one specimen sequenced in a study of long-term antiretroviral therapy in people with HIV. Samples were assayed with immunoSEQ v3.0 at survey level. This table comes from immunoSEQ multiplex PCR, and its TCRdb copy is limited to in-frame clones, with some not included. The profile shows around 12,000 clones, roughly 80% of them singletons. Sequencing used unsorted PBMCs, obtained 0.8 years before starting antiretroviral therapy. Receptors originate from a woman between 35 and 50 years old with HIV.

The chain carries TRBV4-2 and TRBJ2-5, with 11 bases aligning to TRBD2. The V gene's germline CDR1 is LGHNA and CDR2 YNFKEQ. Trimming cost V 0 bases and J 4 bases; bases outside gene matches: 13. CDR3 length equals 19 residues. The CDR3 DNA follows: TGTGCCAGCAGCCAAGATGAAGAAACTAGCGGGAGCCCGGGAGAGACCCAGTACTTC. Encoded protein: CASSQDEETSGSPGETQYF.

The gene calls are TRBV4-2 and TRBJ2-7; 7 nucleotides agree with TRBD1. CDR1 and CDR2 (germline): LGHNA, YNFKEQ. The CDR3 length is 15 residues. V shed 3 bases and J 2 bases; nucleotides not matched to a gene: 7. In nucleotides, the CDR3 is TGTGCCAGCAGCCAGGATGGACAGGTGCCCTACGAGCAGTACTTC. This encodes CASSQDGQVPYEQYF.

The chain is built from TRBV27 and TRBJ2-1; D is perhaps TRBD1 (5 bases). Germline-derived CDR1 and CDR2 are MNHEY and SMNVEV (reference sequence). This CDR3 is 14 amino acids long. Trimming pared 6 bases from V and 6 bases from J, leaving 15 bases between. The CDR3 bases are TGTGCCAGCAGACCCTTGGAGCAGGGCAATGAGCAGTTCTTC. Translation gives CASRPLEQGNEQFF.

CDR3 region: CASSRMGAATGNGQNTGELFF. DNA of the CDR3: TGCGCCAGCAGCCGGATGGGGGCAGCCACCGGCAACGGGCAGAACACCGGGGAGCTGTTTTTT. The V and J genes are TRBV4-1 and TRBJ2-2; D is perhaps TRBD1 (6 bases). With 4 bases removed from V and 1 base from J, the gap between germline ends came to 28 bases. CDR1 is MGHRA, CDR2 YSYEKL, per germline. The CDR3 is 21 amino acids.

The chain recombines TRBV29-1 with TRBJ2-7; 7 bases line up with TRBD2. Germline trimming cut 4 bases from V and 7 bases from J; bases unmatched to any gene: 13. The CDR3 is 14 residues long. From germline, CDR1 is SQVTM and CDR2 ANQGSEA. CDR3 sequence: CSVVVGGSAGEQYF. The CDR3 coding sequence is TGCAGCGTTGTAGTGGGGGGATCAGCGGGGGAGCAGTACTTC.

The chain is built from TRBV13 and TRBJ2-7; D is possibly TRBD1 or TRBD2 (5 bases each). This CDR3 contains 17 residues. Trimming took off 1 base at V and 0 bases at J, with 16 bases between the two ends. Germline-derived CDR1 and CDR2 are PRHDT and FYEKMQ (reference sequence). The CDR3 DNA follows: TGTGCCAGCAGCTTAGAACGCCCCGGGACGGTCTCCTACGAGCAGTACTTC. This encodes CASSLERPGTVSYEQYF. The whole variable domain, filled in from reference TRBV13 and TRBJ2-7, reads AAGVIQSPRHLIKEKRETATLKCYPIPRHDTVYWYQQGPGQDPQFLISFYEKMQSDKGSIPDRFSAQQFSDYHSELNMSSLELGDSALYFCASSLERPGTVSYEQYFGPGTRLTVT.

The J gene is TRBJ2-5, the V gene TRBV11-3; D unclear. V lost 6 bases, J lost 2 bases, and 10 bases lay in between. This CDR3 region has 13 residues. Germline V gene sequence: CDR1 SGHNT, CDR2 YENEEA. This CDR3 reads CASRSSGQETQYF. CDR3 sequence (DNA): TGTGCCAGCAGAAGTTCGGGTCAAGAGACCCAGTACTTC.

This sequence joins TRBV6-1 and TRBJ2-3, with 9 bases fitting TRBD1. The CDR3 sequence is 14 residues long. The ends lost 4 bases at V and 4 bases at J; junction bases unmatched: 3. From germline, CDR1 is MNHNS and CDR2 SASEGT. In DNA form, the CDR3 reads TGTGCCAGCAGTGGGGGACAGGGAGCAGATACGCAGTATTTT. This codes for CASSGGQGADTQYF.

The chain is built from TRBV19 and TRBJ2-7; D may be TRBD2 (6 bases). V was clipped by 6 bases and J by 3 bases, with 15 bases between them. The CDR3 is made up of 14 amino acids. Germline V gene sequence: CDR1 LNHDA, CDR2 SQIVND (reference sequence). Here the CDR3 DNA reads TGTGCCAGTAGGGAGGGACTGGATAACTACGAGCAGTACTTC. Its protein is CASREGLDNYEQYF. Full variable domain (rest looked up from reference TRBV19 and TRBJ2-7): DGGITQSPKYLFRKEGQNVTLSCEQNLNHDAMYWYRQDPGQGLRLIYYSQIVNDFQKGDIAEGYSVSREKKESFPLTVTSAQKNPTAFYLCASREGLDNYEQYFGPGTRLTVT.

A single count supports this clone. The chain has TRBV28 and TRBJ2-5; TRBD2 might be the D (6 bases). The CDR3 contains 17 residues. Germline V CDR1 and CDR2: MDHEN, SYDVKM. The V end was cut by 1 base, the J end by 7 bases, with 22 bases between. The CDR3 region is CASSLLWVGTPPTTQYF. The CDR3 DNA reads TGTGCCAGCAGTTTATTGTGGGTGGGGACTCCCCCCACGACCCAGTACTTC. Full variable domain (missing parts from reference TRBV28 and TRBJ2-5): DVKVTQSSRYLVKRTGEKVFLECVQDMDHENMFWYRQDPGLGLRLIYFSYDVKMKEKGDIPEGYSVSREKKERFSLILESASTNQTSMYLCASSLLWVGTPPTTQYFGPGTRLLVL.

This clone was counted between two and nine times. This chain joins TRBV7-9 and TRBJ1-2; possible D gene TRBD1, 6 bases. The V gene lost 1 base and the J gene lost 4 bases, with 16 bases spanning the gap. Germline CDR1 is SEHNR and CDR2 is FQNEAQ (reference sequence). This CDR3 spans 16 amino acids. CDR3 sequence (DNA): TGTGCCAGCAGCTTAGAAACCTCCGACAGGCTCTATGGCTACACCTTC. The encoded protein is CASSLETSDRLYGYTF.

CDR3 region: CASTRDSQTYEQYF. CDR3 DNA: TGTGCCAGCACCAGGGACAGCCAGACCTACGAGCAGTACTTC. The chain recombines TRBV5-4 with TRBJ2-7, with 7 positions matching TRBD1. CDR1 and CDR2 (germline): SGHNT, YYREEE (reference sequence). The length of the CDR3 is 14 residues. Losses at the gene ends were 6 bases for V and 2 bases for J; bases not matched to a gene: 8. Supplemented by reference TRBV5-4 and TRBJ2-7, the full variable domain reads ETGVTQSPTHLIKTRGQQVTLRCSSQSGHNTVSWYQQALGQGPQFIFQYYREEENGRGNFPPRFSGLQFPNYSSELNVNALELDDSALYLCASTRDSQTYEQYFGPGTRLTVT.

This chain's CDR3 is CASSYRSRHVDTQYF. The CDR3 DNA is TGTGCCAGCAGTTACAGGTCCCGTCATGTGGATACGCAGTATTTT. This rearrangement joins TRBV6-5 to TRBJ2-3; D not resolved. The CDR3 is made up of 15 amino acids. Germline V gene lookup returns CDR1 MNHEY and CDR2 SVGAGI. Trimming cost V 2 bases and J 6 bases, with 15 bases left between them.

The chain is built from TRBV6-5 and TRBJ2-2; the D is unclear. The CDR3 has 16 residues. CDR1 and CDR2 (germline): MNHEY, SVGAGI. V shed 2 bases and J shed 1 base, with 11 bases lying between them. This CDR3 is CASSYGRRKNTGELFF. Here the CDR3 DNA reads TGTGCCAGCAGTTACGGGCGGAGAAAGAACACCGGGGAGCTGTTTTTT.

The chain recombines TRBV4-1 with TRBJ2-5; D is unclear. From germline, CDR1 is MGHRA and CDR2 YSYEKL. This CDR3 comprises 13 residues. The V and J ends lost 1 base and 5 bases respectively, with 8 bases between them. The CDR3 coding sequence is TGCGCCAGCAGCCAAGTCGTTGGCGAGACCCAGTACTTC. It specifies CASSQVVGETQYF.

The V and J genes are TRBV9 and TRBJ1-3; 7 nucleotides line up with TRBD1. With V trimmed by 0 bases and J by 4 bases, 7 bases remained unmatched. Germline lookup yields CDR1 SGDLS and CDR2 YYNGEE. There are 16 residues in the CDR3. CDR3 DNA sequence: TGTGCCAGCAGCGTAGCCGGGACAGAAGGGGGAAACACCATATATTTT. It specifies CASSVAGTEGGNTIYF.

This rearrangement joins TRBV7-9 to TRBJ2-3; a weak D match, TRBD1 (5 bases). Trimming shortened V by 2 bases and J by 0 bases, and 6 bases separated the two germline ends. Germline values: CDR1 SEHNR, CDR2 FQNEAQ (reference sequence). The CDR3 contains 14 residues. The CDR3 coding sequence is TGTGCCAGCAGCTTATCAGGGAGCACAGATACGCAGTATTTT. Protein sequence: CASSLSGSTDTQYF.

In its sample, this clone was seen a few times. The DNA for the CDR3 is TGCGCCAGCAGCCAAGTACCAGGGGGAAGGAACGAGCAGTACTTC. Amino acids: CASSQVPGGRNEQYF. This chain joins TRBV4-1 and TRBJ2-7, with TRBD1 identical over 7 bases. The germline CDR1 and CDR2 sequences are MGHRA and YSYEKL. V was pared by 1 base and J by 5 bases, with 8 bases of the junction left unmatched. This CDR3 contains 15 residues.

This chain links TRBV4-2 with TRBJ2-7; no clear D gene. The CDR3 is 13 amino acids. V gave up 0 bases and J gave up 0 bases, with 3 bases separating them. Germline CDR1 reads LGHNA; CDR2 reads YNFKEQ. DNA for the CDR3: TGTGCCAGCAGCCAAGACGCCTCCTACGAGCAGTACTTC. Its protein is CASSQDASYEQYF.

The J gene is TRBJ2-3, the V gene TRBV25-1; D gene uncertain. CDR3 length: 14 amino acids. Germline loops: CDR1 MGHDK, CDR2 SYGVNS. The germline V and J ends were trimmed by 1 base and 2 bases, with 7 bases remaining between them. Here the CDR3 reads CASSESDSTDTQYF. The CDR3 DNA sequence: TGTGCCAGCAGTGAATCCGACTCCACAGATACGCAGTATTTT. The full variable domain, rest sourced from reference TRBV25-1 and TRBJ2-3, is EADIYQTPRYLVIGTGKKITLECSQTMGHDKMYWYQQDPGMELHLIHYSYGVNSTEKGDLSSESTVSRIRTEHFPLTLESARPSHTSQYLCASSESDSTDTQYFGPGTRLTVL.

The chain has TRBV5-1 and TRBJ2-1, with D maybe TRBD2 (6 bases). Germline V lookup: CDR1 SGHRS, CDR2 YFSETQ. There are 13 residues in the CDR3. Trimming removed 4 bases at V and 5 bases at J, with 10 bases between. The CDR3 DNA is TGCGCCAGCAGCGGGACTCCGCACAATGAGCAGTTCTTC. Translation: CASSGTPHNEQFF.

The chain employs TRBV10-3 and TRBJ1-2; a weak D match, TRBD1 (6 bases). CDR1 and CDR2 (germline): ENHRY, SYGVKD. The CDR3 covers 16 residues. V was cut by 0 bases and J by 4 bases, with 15 bases left in between. In nucleotides, the CDR3 is TGTGCCATCAGTGAGTCGATTTCCCAGGGGAGCTATGGCTACACCTTC. Protein product: CAISESISQGSYGYTF.

The gene calls are TRBV6-5 and TRBJ2-7; 7 bases match TRBD1. Germline V lookup: CDR1 MNHEY, CDR2 SVGAGI. CDR3 length: 14 residues. Trimming at V came to 4 bases and at J to 0 bases, leaving 3 bases not matched to a gene. The CDR3 is CASSFRDSSYEQYF. In nucleotides, the CDR3 is TGTGCCAGCAGTTTTCGGGACAGCTCCTACGAGCAGTACTTC.

This clone was found once. The J gene is TRBJ2-4, the V gene TRBV21-1; the D segment call TRBD2 is taken from the table without a DNA check. TRBV21-1 is marked as a pseudogene. This CDR3 region has 15 residues. The CDR3, as DNA: TGTGCCAGCAGCTCGCGAGGGTTATCCAAAAACATTCAGTACTTC. Translated, it gives CASSSRGLSKNIQYF.

This chain uses TRBV28 with TRBJ1-1; 11 bases match TRBD1. Germline values: CDR1 MDHEN, CDR2 SYDVKM. Germline trimming cut 5 bases from V and 0 bases from J; bases unmatched to any gene: 11. The CDR3 loop spans 18 amino acids. The CDR3 here is CASSGQGAIPPLNTEAFF. The CDR3 DNA is TGTGCCAGCAGTGGACAGGGGGCGATACCCCCTTTGAACACTGAAGCTTTCTTT.

The rearrangement joins TRBV7-9 to TRBJ2-7, with 8 bases matching TRBD1. The V segment lost 2 bases and the J segment 7 bases; nucleotides outside the gene matches: 13. CDR3 size: 16 residues. CDR1 is SEHNR and CDR2 is FQNEAQ in the germline V gene (reference sequence). CDR3 DNA sequence: TGTGCCAGCAGCTTAATATCCCCAGACAGGGGCGGAGAGCAGTACTTC. Its protein product is CASSLISPDRGGEQYF.

This clone is classed as large. The CDR3 spells CASTPGGAFNEQFF. In nucleotides, the CDR3 is TGTGCCAGCACCCCCGGGGGCGCTTTCAATGAGCAGTTCTTC. The V gene is TRBV9, the J gene TRBJ2-1, with D perhaps given as TRBD1 or TRBD2 (6 bases each). Trimming left V 6 bases short and J 6 bases short, with 16 bases between. Germline CDR1 and CDR2: SGDLS and YYNGEE. The CDR3 totals 14 residues.

This chain links TRBV28 with TRBJ1-5; tentatively, D is TRBD1 (6 bases). The CDR3 totals 15 residues. Germline CDR1 and CDR2: MDHEN and SYDVKM. Trimming took off 7 bases at V and 0 bases at J, with 13 bases between the two ends. CDR3 residues: CASIWGTNSNQPQHF. DNA for the CDR3: TGTGCCAGCATCTGGGGGACAAATAGCAATCAGCCCCAGCATTTT.

This chain uses TRBV7-9 with TRBJ2-7; D gene uncertain. Germline V gives CDR1 SEHNR, CDR2 FQNEAQ (reference sequence). The germline V and J ends were trimmed by 1 base and 7 bases, with 14 bases remaining between them. This CDR3 has 14 amino acids. CDR3 nucleotide sequence: TGTGCCAGCAGCTTAGGACCCTGGACGTCGGAGCAGTACTTC. Its protein product is CASSLGPWTSEQYF.

The V gene is TRBV6-5, the J gene TRBJ1-1; TRBD1 aligns across 7 bases. In germline, CDR1 is MNHEY, CDR2 SVGAGI. The CDR3 covers 14 residues. J lost 2 bases, V lost 6 bases, and 6 bases had no gene match. The CDR3 here is CASRSGTANTEAFF. The CDR3, as DNA: TGTGCCAGCAGGTCCGGGACAGCTAACACTGAAGCTTTCTTT.